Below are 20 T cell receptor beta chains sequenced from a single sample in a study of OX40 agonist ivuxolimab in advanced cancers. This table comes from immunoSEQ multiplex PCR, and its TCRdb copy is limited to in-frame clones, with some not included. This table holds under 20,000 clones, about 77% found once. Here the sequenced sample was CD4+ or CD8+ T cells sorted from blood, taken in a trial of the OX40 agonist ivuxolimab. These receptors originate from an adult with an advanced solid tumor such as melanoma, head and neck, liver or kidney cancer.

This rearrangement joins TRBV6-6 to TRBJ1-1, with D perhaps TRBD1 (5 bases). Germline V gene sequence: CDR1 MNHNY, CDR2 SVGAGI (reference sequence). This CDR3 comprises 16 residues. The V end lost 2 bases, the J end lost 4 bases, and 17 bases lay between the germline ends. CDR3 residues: CASSYPDLGLGTEAFF. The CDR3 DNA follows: TGTGCCAGCAGTTACCCTGACTTGGGGCTGGGCACTGAAGCTTTCTTT.

The CDR3 protein is CASRGDSSGNTIYF. The CDR3 DNA reads TGTGCCAGTAGAGGGGACAGCTCTGGAAACACCATATATTTT. V and J are TRBV19 and TRBJ1-3, with 7 bases matching TRBD1. Germline V gene sequence: CDR1 LNHDA, CDR2 SQIVND (reference sequence). Trimming cost V 6 bases and J 0 bases; bases outside gene matches: 2. The CDR3 spans 14 residues.

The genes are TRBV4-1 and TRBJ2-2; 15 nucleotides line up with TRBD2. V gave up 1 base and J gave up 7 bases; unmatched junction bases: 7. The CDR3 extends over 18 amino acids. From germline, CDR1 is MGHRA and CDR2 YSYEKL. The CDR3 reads CASSQGPGLAGGGGELFF. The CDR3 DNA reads TGCGCCAGCAGCCAAGGGCCGGGACTAGCGGGGGGTGGCGGGGAGCTGTTTTTT.

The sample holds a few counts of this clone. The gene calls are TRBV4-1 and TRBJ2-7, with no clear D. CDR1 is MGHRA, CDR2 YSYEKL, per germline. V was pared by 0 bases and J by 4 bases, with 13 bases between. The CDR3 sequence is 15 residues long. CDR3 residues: CASSQDWGTSYEQYF. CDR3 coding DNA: TGCGCCAGCAGCCAAGATTGGGGAACCTCTTACGAGCAGTACTTC.

The chain's CDR3 is CASSQTRGYTGGANVLTF. The DNA of the CDR3 is TGTGCCAGCAGCCAGACTCGGGGGTACACAGGTGGGGCCAACGTCCTGACTTTC. The V and J genes are TRBV5-6 and TRBJ2-6; D might be TRBD2 (6 bases). The CDR3 length is 18 residues. V was pared by 4 bases and J by 3 bases, with 20 bases between. CDR1 is SGHDT, CDR2 YYEEEE, per germline.

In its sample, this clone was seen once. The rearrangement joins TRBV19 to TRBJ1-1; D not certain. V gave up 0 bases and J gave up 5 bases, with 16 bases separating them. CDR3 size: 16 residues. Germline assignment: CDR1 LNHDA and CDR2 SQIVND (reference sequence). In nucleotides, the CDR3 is TGTGCCAGTAGTATAGATCTGGAGACCCTTTTAACTGAAGCTTTCTTT. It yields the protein CASSIDLETLLTEAFF.

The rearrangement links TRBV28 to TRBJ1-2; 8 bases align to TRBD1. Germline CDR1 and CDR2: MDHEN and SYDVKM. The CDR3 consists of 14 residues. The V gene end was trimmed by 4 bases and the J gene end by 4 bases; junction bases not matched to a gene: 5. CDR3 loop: CASSWTGSGYGYTF. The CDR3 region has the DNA TGTGCCAGCAGTTGGACAGGGTCGGGCTATGGCTACACCTTC.

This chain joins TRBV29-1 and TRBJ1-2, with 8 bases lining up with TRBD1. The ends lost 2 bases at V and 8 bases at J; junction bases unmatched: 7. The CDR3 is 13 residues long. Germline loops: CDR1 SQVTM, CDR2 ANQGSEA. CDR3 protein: CSVELTGEVGYTF. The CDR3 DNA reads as TGCAGCGTTGAATTGACAGGGGAAGTCGGCTACACCTTC.

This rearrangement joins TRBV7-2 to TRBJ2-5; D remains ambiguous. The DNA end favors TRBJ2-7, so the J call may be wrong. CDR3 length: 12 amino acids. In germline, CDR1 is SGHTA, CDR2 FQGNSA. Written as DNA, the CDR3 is TGTGCCAGCAGTCGACTTGATAACGAGCAGTACTTC. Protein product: CASSRLDNEQYF.

The CDR3: CASRKSGSYEQYF. The CDR3 region has the DNA TGTGCCAGCAGGAAAAGCGGCTCCTACGAGCAGTACTTC. V is TRBV6-1 and J is TRBJ2-7, with D possibly matching TRBD2 (5 bases). In germline, CDR1 is MNHNS, CDR2 SASEGT. The V end lost 6 bases, the J end lost 0 bases, and 9 bases lay between the germline ends. This CDR3 comprises 13 residues.

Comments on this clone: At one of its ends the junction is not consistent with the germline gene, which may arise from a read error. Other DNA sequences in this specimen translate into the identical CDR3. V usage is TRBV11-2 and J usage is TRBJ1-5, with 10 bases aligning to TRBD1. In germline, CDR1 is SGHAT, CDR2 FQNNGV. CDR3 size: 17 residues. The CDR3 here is CASSLGTGGLSNQPQHF. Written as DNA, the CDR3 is TGTGCCAGCAGCTTAGGGACAGGGGGACTTAGCAATCAACCCCAGCATTTT.

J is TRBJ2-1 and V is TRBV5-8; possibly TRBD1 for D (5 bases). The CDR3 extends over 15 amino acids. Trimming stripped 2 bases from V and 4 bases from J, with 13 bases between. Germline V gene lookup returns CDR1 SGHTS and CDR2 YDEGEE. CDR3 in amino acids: CASSFGHLLYNEQFF. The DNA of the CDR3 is TGTGCCAGCAGCTTCGGACACCTACTTTACAATGAGCAGTTCTTC. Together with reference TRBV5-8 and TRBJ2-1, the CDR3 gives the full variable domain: EAGVTQSPTHLIKTRGQQATLRCSPISGHTSVYWYQQALGLGLQFLLWYDEGEERNRGNFPPRFSGRQFPNYSSELNVNALELEDSALYLCASSFGHLLYNEQFFGPGTRLTVL.

CDR3: CASSHLGGKAFF. CDR3 DNA sequence: TGCGCCAGCAGTCACCTGGGGGGGAAAGCTTTCTTT. The chain joins TRBV23-1 to TRBJ1-1, with D perhaps TRBD1 (5 bases). TRBV23-1 is reported as an ORF; its role is uncertain. With 3 bases removed from V and 9 bases from J, the gap between germline ends came to 11 bases. The CDR3 loop spans 12 amino acids.

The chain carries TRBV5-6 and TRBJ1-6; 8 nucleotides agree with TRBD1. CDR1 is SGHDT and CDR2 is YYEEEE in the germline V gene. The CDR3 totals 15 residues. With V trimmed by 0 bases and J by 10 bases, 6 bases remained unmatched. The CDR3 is CASSLGTGGGSPLHF. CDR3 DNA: TGTGCCAGCAGCTTGGGAACAGGGGGGGGATCACCCCTCCACTTT.

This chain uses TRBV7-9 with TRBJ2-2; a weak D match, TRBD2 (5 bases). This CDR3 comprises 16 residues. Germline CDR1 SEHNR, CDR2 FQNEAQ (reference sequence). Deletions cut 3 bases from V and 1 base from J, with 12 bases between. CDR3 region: CASSFQREWNTGELFF. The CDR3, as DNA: TGTGCCAGCAGCTTTCAGAGGGAGTGGAACACCGGGGAGCTGTTTTTT.

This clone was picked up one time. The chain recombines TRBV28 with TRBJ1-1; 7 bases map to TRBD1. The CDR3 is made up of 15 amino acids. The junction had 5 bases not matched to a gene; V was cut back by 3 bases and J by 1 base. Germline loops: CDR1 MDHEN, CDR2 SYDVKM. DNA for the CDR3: TGTGCCAGCAGTTTGACAGGGCCAACGAACACTGAAGCTTTCTTT. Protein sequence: CASSLTGPTNTEAFF.

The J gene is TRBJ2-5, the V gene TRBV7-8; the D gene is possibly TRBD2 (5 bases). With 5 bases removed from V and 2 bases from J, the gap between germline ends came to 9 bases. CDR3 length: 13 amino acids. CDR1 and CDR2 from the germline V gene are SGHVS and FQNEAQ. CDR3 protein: CASSIGLQETQYF. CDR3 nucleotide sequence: TGTGCCAGCAGCATCGGACTTCAAGAGACCCAGTACTTC.

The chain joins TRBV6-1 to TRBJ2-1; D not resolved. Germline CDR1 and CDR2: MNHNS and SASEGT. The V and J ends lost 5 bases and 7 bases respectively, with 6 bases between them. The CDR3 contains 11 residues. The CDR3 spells CASSYINEQFF. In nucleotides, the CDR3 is TGTGCCAGCAGTTACATTAATGAGCAGTTCTTC.

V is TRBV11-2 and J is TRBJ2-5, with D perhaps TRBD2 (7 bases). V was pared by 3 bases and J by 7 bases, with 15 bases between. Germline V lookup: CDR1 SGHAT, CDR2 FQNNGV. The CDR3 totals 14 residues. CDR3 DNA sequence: TGTGCCAGCAGCTTCTCCGGAGGGGGGGGGACCCAGTACTTC. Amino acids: CASSFSGGGGTQYF. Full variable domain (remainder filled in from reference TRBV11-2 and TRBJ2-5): EAGVAQSPRYKIIEKRQSVAFWCNPISGHATLYWYQQILGQGPKLLIQFQNNGVVDDSQLPKDRFSAERLKGVDSTLKIQPAKLEDSAVYLCASSFSGGGGTQYFGPGTRLLVL.

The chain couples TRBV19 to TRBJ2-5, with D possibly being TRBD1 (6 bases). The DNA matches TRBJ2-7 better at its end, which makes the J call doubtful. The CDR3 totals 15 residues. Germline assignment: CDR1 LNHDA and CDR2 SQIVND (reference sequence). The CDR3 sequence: CASSIDTGRSYEQYF. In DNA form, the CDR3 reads TGTGCCAGTAGTATCGACACAGGGCGATCCTACGAGCAGTACTTC.